This T cell receptor beta chain derives from a study of shared clonotypes between healthy human individuals. TCRdb's table, derived via immunoSEQ multiplex PCR, lists solely in-frame clones and lacks some. The profile shows about 79,000 clones, over 55% of them singletons. Trimming cost V 8 bases and J 9 bases, with 17 bases left between them. The CDR3 consists of 13 residues. Looked up from germline, CDR1 is WSHSY and CDR2 is SAAADI. This TCR came from a man under 40 in good health. The sample comprised memory CD8+ T cells sorted from blood. Subset given: CD45RO+ cells pooled with CCR7-negative TemRA cells. The rearrangement uses TRBV10-2 and TRBJ2-1, with D possibly being TRBD1 or TRBD2 (6 bases each). The CDR3, as DNA: TGCGCCAGCTGTACCGGGGGCCGCAGTGAGCAGTTCTTC. As protein: CASCTGGRSEQFF.